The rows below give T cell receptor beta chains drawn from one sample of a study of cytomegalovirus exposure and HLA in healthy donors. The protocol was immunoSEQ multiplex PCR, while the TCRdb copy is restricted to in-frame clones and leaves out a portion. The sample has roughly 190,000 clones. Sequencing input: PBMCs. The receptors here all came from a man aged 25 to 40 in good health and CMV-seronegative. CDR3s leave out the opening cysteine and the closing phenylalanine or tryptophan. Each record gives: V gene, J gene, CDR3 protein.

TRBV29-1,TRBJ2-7,SVVTSGAPYEQY
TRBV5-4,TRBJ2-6,ASGPGQGANVLT
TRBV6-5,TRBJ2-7,ASCGPSYEQY
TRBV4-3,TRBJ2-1,ASSQERARRPGVYNEQF
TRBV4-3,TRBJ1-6,ASSQELIGDSSSSPLH
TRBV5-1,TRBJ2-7,ASSLAASGGPIYEQY
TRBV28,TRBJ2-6,ASSPPRPGQGTGANVLT
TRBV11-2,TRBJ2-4,ASSLSPSKNIQY
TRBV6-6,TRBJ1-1,ASSPTDRGLEAF
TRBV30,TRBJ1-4,AWGRGTNEKLF
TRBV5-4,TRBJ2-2,ASSPGLAGTNTGELF
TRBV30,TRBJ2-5,AWSSGSVPYTQY
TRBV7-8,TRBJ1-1,ASSLTGGTEAF
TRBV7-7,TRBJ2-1,ASSPALEDAWQF
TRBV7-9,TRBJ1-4,ASSLGGFGGKLF
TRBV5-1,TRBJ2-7,ASSLPREVTSYEQY
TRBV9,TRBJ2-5,ASSAERGGFQETQY
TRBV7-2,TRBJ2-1,ASSPEGREGNEQF
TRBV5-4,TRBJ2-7,ASSPAGDNEQY
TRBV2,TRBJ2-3,ASRSAGGADTQY
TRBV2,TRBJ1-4,ASSEALSGQGNEKLF
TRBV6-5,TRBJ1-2,ASSQRQTRDYGYT
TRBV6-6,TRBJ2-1,ASRVRERHNEQF
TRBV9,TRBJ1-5,ASSPWRGPWQPQH
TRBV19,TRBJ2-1,ASSIVPGLAGSYNEQF
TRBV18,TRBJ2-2,ASSPDRGGTGELF